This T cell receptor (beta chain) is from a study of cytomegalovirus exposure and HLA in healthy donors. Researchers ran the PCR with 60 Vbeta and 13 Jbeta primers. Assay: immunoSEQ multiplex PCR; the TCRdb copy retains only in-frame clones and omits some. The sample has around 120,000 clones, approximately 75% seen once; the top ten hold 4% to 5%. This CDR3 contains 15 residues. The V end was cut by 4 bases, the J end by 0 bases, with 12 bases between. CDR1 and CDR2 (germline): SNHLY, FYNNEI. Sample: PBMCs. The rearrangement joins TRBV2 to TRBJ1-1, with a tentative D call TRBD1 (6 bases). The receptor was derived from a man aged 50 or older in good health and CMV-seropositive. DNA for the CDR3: TGTGCCAGCAGTGTGGACAGTCCCATGAACACTGAAGCTTTCTTT. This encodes CASSVDSPMNTEAFF.